Presented here are 4 T cell receptor beta chains from one specimen sequenced in a study of T-cell reconstitution after alpha-beta-depleted transplantation in children. As it was prepared, the TCRbeta library received unique molecular identifiers. TCRdb independently ran MiXCR on the PCR reads; one entry per CDR3 protein. The data show 300,000 or so distinct CDR3 sequences, 9.9% seen once. This specimen consisted of PBMCs from the stem cell graft donor, obtained from the stem cell graft. Every receptor here comes from a human donor who donated a stem cell graft to a child with SCID.

This clonotype was seen ten or more times. This chain joins TRBV12-3 or TRBV12-4 and TRBJ2-3; D tentatively reads TRBD1 or TRBD2 (5 bases each). The CDR3 sequence is 12 residues long. V was pared by 8 bases and J by 6 bases, with 12 bases between. CDR3 amino acids: CASGTVPDTQYF. CDR3 DNA sequence: TGTGCCAGCGGGACCGTCCCTGATACGCAGTATTTT.

This clonotype was counted many times. The chain is built from TRBV5-1 and TRBJ2-1; D is tentatively TRBD1 or TRBD2 (6 bases each). Germline assignment: CDR1 SGHRS and CDR2 YFSETQ. This CDR3 is 14 amino acids long. Trimming removed 0 bases from V and 7 bases from J, with 11 bases in between. CDR3 protein: CASSLGGAVNEQFF. CDR3 coding DNA: TGCGCCAGCAGCTTGGGGGGGGCAGTGAATGAGCAGTTCTTC.

The rearrangement uses TRBV7-9 and TRBJ1-1; possibly TRBD1 for D (6 bases). The CDR3 sequence is 15 residues long. Trimming took 2 bases from V and 1 from J, leaving 11 bases between them. Germline CDR1 reads SEHNR; CDR2 reads FQNEAQ (reference sequence). DNA for the CDR3: TGTGCCAGCAGCTTAATGGGGGGCCCGAACACTGAAGCTTTCTTT. This codes for CASSLMGGPNTEAFF.

This clonotype was seen many times. The V and J genes are TRBV5-1 and TRBJ1-2, with a tentative D call TRBD1 (6 bases). V dropped 0 bases and J dropped 2 bases, with 8 bases sitting between them. Looked up from germline, CDR1 is SGHRS and CDR2 is YFSETQ. CDR3 size: 14 residues. The CDR3 loop is CASSLGTANYGYTF. The CDR3 DNA sequence: TGCGCCAGCAGCTTGGGGACAGCGAACTATGGCTACACCTTC.